This TCR beta chain was identified during a study of beta chain features in type 1 diabetes. Study as a whole: Comparable age, gender and cell yields were observed in patients relative to healthy donors.

General study findings and limits: It was among patients, rather than healthy donors, that naive, central memory and Treg TCRB repertoires appeared more similar.

Expressed TCRB transcripts were sequenced after all isolated RNA was converted to cDNA. Measured with immunoSEQ multiplex PCR; TCRdb has only the in-frame clones, and not every one. Seen here are over 500,000 clones, about 14% observed once, and the top ten hold about 0.093%. The CDR3 sequence is 20 residues long. The germline V gene has CDR1 MDHEN and CDR2 SYDVKM. After removal of 6 bases from V and 5 bases from J, the junction contained 20 bases not matched to a gene. Of note for this clone: The antigen is not known.

Sample: naive CD4+ T cells from blood. The J gene is TRBJ1-5, the V gene TRBV28; 12 positions match TRBD1. The sequence was obtained from a man aged 18 to 29 in good health. CDR3 region: CASSRRTRGTGGLGDQPQHF. Written as DNA, the CDR3 is TGTGCCAGCAGCCGTCGTACGCGGGGGACAGGGGGCCTTGGGGATCAGCCCCAGCATTTT.